Described below is a single T cell receptor (beta chain) sequence and its context. The clone's antigen remains unknown. Per-base qualities were not stored, and no clone one base away is much larger. The cohort comprised 670 or so healthy bone marrow donors. All cohort members were sampled while nominally healthy, although unrecorded immune exposures were likely present. Of the approximately 700 cohort members, some 270 had positive CMV serostatus and about 330 had negative CMV serostatus, and CMV serostatus was not recorded for the donor. Each donor provided a peripheral blood sample, and peripheral blood mononuclear cells were used for TCR beta sequencing. Genomic DNA was extracted from the blood cell samples with the Qiagen DNeasy Blood Extraction Kit. The entry originates in a study of cytomegalovirus exposure and HLA in healthy donors (dated by TCRdb to the late 2010s). Describing the broader study: An earlier analysis of roughly 500 of the donors reported approximately 300 Gb of sequence data and 117 million unique TCR beta sequences from about 200 million T cells. The number of donors typed differed by locus, with roughly 620-630 for A, B, C, DRB1 and DQB1, over 500 for DQA1, approximately 580 for DPA1, and about 450 for DPB1. Alongside the repertoire data, information on donor age, sex, ethnicity and CMV serostatus was compiled. The study was designed to test whether signatures of past pathogen exposure could be identified by cataloging public T cell receptors. The later analysis used no new phenotypic data to find candidate immune exposures, relying instead on TCR beta sequences and their occurrence across donors. HLA typing included class I and class II loci at four-digit resolution. All discovery cohort repertoires had been generated using a single sequencing platform. The T cell repertoires of under 750 subjects were profiled by immunosequencing and related to cytomegalovirus serostatus. An early release that covered fewer than 750 HLA-typed donors contained about 300 gigabases of sequencing data and approximately 85 million unique TCR sequences. An earlier analysis of several hundred of the donors used high-throughput TCR beta sequencing to judge whether each TCR beta V gene segment behaved as functional or pseudogenic. In addition to the first cohort of roughly 700 subjects, a separate validation cohort of over 90 different subjects was used. High-throughput TCR immunosequencing, statistical association of individual TCRs with disease status, and machine learning were combined to predict cytomegalovirus infection status. A handful of DR-DQ haplotypes were handled as single units for association and clustering because linkage in the cohort was strong. Among the roughly 390 genotyped donors, 81% belonged to the genetic ancestry cluster associated with self-reported Caucasian donors. In a later genetic analysis, genome-wide SNP genotypes for 398 of the 666 donors were used, and that subset was treated as a discovery cohort. Among about 400 genotyped donors of the cohort, an average of around 220,000 unique TCR beta nucleotide sequences was sequenced per donor, of which approximately 18% were non-productive. A later analysis re-analyzed previously published TCR beta repertoires from roughly 630 donors and added high-resolution HLA genotyping to study TCR occurrence patterns. The investigation overall reported the following: In a later genetic analysis, a missense DCLRE1C variant was associated with V-gene and J-gene trimming of TCR beta chains, and the association was replicated in an independent cohort. An earlier analysis of approximately 500 of the donors showed that most TCR beta V segments appeared in productive rearrangements either about 90% or about 30% of the time, which broadly matched IMGT annotations. At a false discovery rate of 0.05, a later analysis linked approximately 18,000 TCR beta sequences to specific HLA alleles. A cluster of highly shared sequence variants was judged likely to be a technical artifact of the sequencing pipeline. In both the original and validation cohorts, the classifier was reported to diagnose cytomegalovirus status with high specificity and sensitivity. Most TCR sequences were seen in very few donors, while some public TCRs were found in many individuals. Three of the identified cytomegalovirus-associated TCR beta chains were confirmed in vitro to be specific for cytomegalovirus antigens. In the study, 150 to 200 TCR beta chains were listed as associated with cytomegalovirus. In a later analysis, the rate of TCR association differed among HLA loci, with DRB1 alleles having the most associated TCRs and HLA-C alleles having the fewest. Because the 87-base-pair reads could not distinguish some IMGT-functional V segments, including TRBV6-2 and TRBV6-3, those segments were excluded. HLA typing was unavailable for some donors at each locus, so association tests used only the typed subset. The earlier analysis of a few hundred of the donors excluded 15 to 20 rarely observed V segments, including chromosome 9 orphons, because counts were too low. A later genetic analysis reported fewer N-insertions in productive TCRs among donors in an Asian-associated ancestry cluster than the approximately 700-donor mean. In a later analysis, several top co-occurrence clusters were reported to appear linked to parvovirus B19, influenza, CMV and Epstein-Barr virus. CMV serostatus was the only immune exposure information available for the cohort. When HLA alleles, especially DR and DQ, strongly co-occurred, TCR associations were difficult to assign to individual alleles. A further reported finding was that TCR beta sequences accurately predicted the HLA-A and HLA-B alleles for most subjects in the first cohort. In a later analysis, most CMV-associated TCR beta chains were found to appear HLA-restricted, with HLA associations seemingly driven largely by CMV exposure. Roughly uniform sequencing depth across donors was assumed in presence/absence analyses, although this assumption may not hold. Linkage disequilibrium might explain the correlated functional status among segregating V segments, but an unknown experimental factor could not be excluded. In a later analysis, HLA-associated TCR beta chains were found to be more clonally expanded and to have lower generation probabilities than equally common non-associated chains. In this cohort, only TCR beta chains were sequenced, and detectable features were limited by the absence of alpha or paired-chain data. It was suggested by the authors that the approach could potentially be generalized to other disease states and immunological phenotypes.

Libraries came from the immunoSEQ multiplex PCR assay. The multiplex PCR relied on a mix of 60 forward primers for TCR Vbeta segments and 13 reverse primers for TCR Jbeta segments. Amplification of the CDR3 region of rearranged TCR beta genes was performed with a multiplex PCR assay on genomic DNA. The amplified TCR beta libraries were sequenced on the Illumina HiSeq System as 87-base-pair reads. Processing in the source paper ran as follows. Across the roughly 700 repertoires, a later analysis counted tens of millions of unique TCR beta chains, approximately 12 million of which were shared by at least two donors. Raw reads were error-corrected and collapsed into unique sequences with a nearest-neighbor algorithm that merged closely related sequences to remove PCR and sequencing errors. V, D and J gene segments were assigned by aligning CDR3 sequences to IMGT reference sequences. Each retained sequence needed at least a six-nucleotide match to both a V gene segment and a J gene segment. Rearrangements were classified as productive when the CDR3 lacked stop codons and remained in frame with V and J, and all other rearrangements were classified as non-productive. Following IMGT convention, CDR3 was defined as the stretch from the second conserved V-encoded cysteine up to the conserved J-encoded phenylalanine. In an earlier analysis of just under 600 of the donors, sequences lacking an unambiguous match to a single V gene segment were excluded. In an earlier analysis of roughly 600 of the donors, a V segment was called functional when productive rearrangements were above 56.7%, and segregating when the standard deviation between donors exceeded 5%. A statistical classification framework was developed to diagnose cytomegalovirus status using the catalog of TCR beta chain sequences. A later analysis assigned V and J genes by comparing TCR nucleotide sequences with IMGT/GENE-DB human TR gene sequences. A later analysis assigned CDR3 sequences and most-parsimonious VDJ recombination scenarios with the TCRdist pipeline. A later analysis defined each TCR beta chain by its CDR3 amino acid sequence plus V-gene family, and excluded reads lacking a unique V-gene family. In a later analysis, 450 to 600 highly shared, low-generation-probability nucleotide sequences were removed to address suspected cross-contamination and a sequencing artifact. For each public chain, a later analysis derived a clonal expansion index from normalized ranks of inferred template counts within each repertoire. Generation probabilities in a later analysis came from a VDJ recombination model fitted to out-of-frame rearrangements, and those results were checked against IGoR. A later analysis scored TCR-TCR, TCR-HLA and TCR-CMV co-occurrence with hypergeometric tests, applying a repertoire-size bias correction to TCR pairs. To estimate false discovery rates, a later analysis permuted the HLA or CMV assignments 20 times. In a later analysis, co-occurring TCRs were grouped with DBSCAN, and TCRdist sequence similarity was added when clustering was performed within HLA-allele-positive subsets. For co-occurrence clustering, repertoires with fewer than 30,000 or more than 120,000 public chains were excluded, along with several repertoires with anomalous nucleotide sharing. Sourced from immuneACCESS, this table was stored by TCRdb with only in-frame sequences that have V and J called. A share of the clones is absent; for the studies checked, an unresolved V gene accounts for under half, and the remainder has no known explanation. The DNA was the basis for D and trimming; V, J and clone size are from that table. For this sample the table gives 200,000 to 250,000 clones, of which over 65% were detected only once. The top ten hold about 1.2% of the sample.

At the junction V is shortened by 7 bases and J by 1 base, with 13 bases in between. The CDR3 covers 14 residues, taking in both the cysteine and the phenylalanine. CDR3 DNA is the only sequence kept; it has 42 bases, read in frame from the first base. The germline V gene gives CDR1 as SNHLY and CDR2 as FYNNEI. What was sequenced was PBMCs. The V gene is TRBV2 and the J gene is TRBJ1-1, with no confident D gene call. The origin of this receptor is a human donor in good health. CDR3 loop: CASTTEAENTEAFF. The nucleotides are TGTGCCAGCACCACCGAGGCAGAGAACACTGAAGCTTTCTTT. The reference TRBV2 and TRBJ1-1 proteins fill in what lies around the CDR3, so the full variable domain reads EPEVTQTPSHQVTQMGQEVILRCVPISNHLYFYWYRQILGQKVEFLVSFYNNEISEKSEIFDDQFSVERPDGSNFTLKIRSTKLEDSAMYFCASTTEAENTEAFFGQGTRLTVV.